This passage covers 19 T cell receptor beta chains from one sample sequenced in a study of monozygotic twins with inflammatory bowel disease. Reprocessing the 5' RACE reads, TCRdb reports a single entry for every CDR3 protein and omits DNA. The table lists approximately 400,000 distinct CDR3 sequences. Sequencing was done on a sample of blood. The source of these receptors is a human donor with ulcerative colitis or Crohn's disease, or a healthy co-twin of an affected twin (not recorded which).

The J gene is TRBJ2-7, the V gene TRBV24-1; the D call from TCRdb, TRBD1, cannot be confirmed without DNA. Germline V gives CDR1 KGHDR, CDR2 SFDVKD. The CDR3 spans 15 residues. CDR3 amino acids: CATSEATGDNYEQYF.

The CDR3 region is CASSSPNDRYNEQFF. The chain is built from TRBV7-9 and TRBJ2-1; without DNA, the TCRdb call of TRBD1 cannot be checked. CDR3 size: 15 residues. CDR1 is SEHNR and CDR2 is FQNEAQ in the germline V gene (reference sequence).

The V and J genes are TRBV6-5 and TRBJ1-4; TCRdb selects TRBD1, and the lack of DNA leaves this call unchecked. The CDR3 sequence is 16 residues long. CDR1 and CDR2 (germline): MNHEY, SVGAGI. The CDR3 is CASSFQGYQLNEKLFF.

The genes are TRBV28 and TRBJ1-5. The CDR3 totals 17 residues. Germline loops: CDR1 MDHEN, CDR2 SYDVKM. The CDR3 loop is CASSSPDSRYSNQPQHF.

This sequence joins TRBV5-1 and TRBJ1-2; TCRdb reports TRBD1, a call that lacks DNA to check it against. Germline loops: CDR1 SGHRS, CDR2 YFSETQ. The length of the CDR3 is 16 residues. The CDR3 protein is CASLGSRTVGNYGYTF. The entire variable domain, with the rest obtained from reference TRBV5-1 and TRBJ1-2, is as follows: KAGVTQTPRYLIKTRGQQVTLSCSPISGHRSVSWYQQTPGQGLQFLFEYFSETQRNKGNFPGRFSGRQFSNSRSEMNVSTLELGDSALYLCASLGSRTVGNYGYTFGSGTRLTVV.

This chain connects TRBV5-1 to TRBJ2-7; TCRdb selects TRBD2, and the lack of DNA leaves this call unchecked. CDR1 and CDR2 (germline): SGHRS, YFSETQ. The CDR3 runs to 16 residues. CDR3 in amino acids: CASSPEGQVISYEQYF.

The V gene is TRBV6-2 or TRBV6-3, the J gene TRBJ2-5; TCRdb's D call, TRBD2, is unchecked because there is no DNA. This CDR3 contains 17 residues. CDR1 is MNHEY and CDR2 is SVGEGT in the germline V gene. CDR3 sequence reads: CASSYSVWDYFSETQYF.

The rearrangement joins TRBV18 to TRBJ2-3. The CDR3 runs 15 residues. In germline, CDR1 is KGHSH, CDR2 LQKENI. CDR3 amino acids: CASSPRNTGTDTQYF.

The rearrangement uses TRBV12-3 or TRBV12-4 and TRBJ1-4; TCRdb's assignment of TRBD1 cannot be checked, as there is no DNA. CDR3 size: 14 residues. CDR3 protein: CASSDRGGLEKLFF.

The chain recombines TRBV20-1 with TRBJ2-5. This CDR3 is 11 amino acids long. The germline gives CDR1 DFQATT, CDR2 SNEGSKA (reference sequence). This CDR3 reads CSARVGETQYF.

CDR3 in amino acids: CAISEFRGQGTDTQYF. V usage is TRBV10-3 and J usage is TRBJ2-3; TCRdb's assignment of TRBD1 cannot be checked, as there is no DNA. Germline V lookup: CDR1 ENHRY, CDR2 SYGVKD. The CDR3 extends over 16 amino acids.

This sequence joins TRBV12-3 or TRBV12-4 and TRBJ1-2; TCRdb reports TRBD1, a call that lacks DNA to check it against. The CDR3 is 16 amino acids. CDR3 residues: CASSQATGATNYGYTF.

This chain connects TRBV7-9 to TRBJ1-1. The germline V gene encodes CDR1 SEHNR and CDR2 FQNEAQ (reference sequence). This CDR3 contains 13 residues. The CDR3 sequence is CASTSRGGPYAFF. The whole variable domain, filled in from reference TRBV7-9 and TRBJ1-1, reads DTGVSQNPRHKITKRGQNVTFRCDPISEHNRLYWYRQTLGQGPEFLTYFQNEAQLEKSRLLSDRFSAERPKGSFSTLEIQRTEQGDSAMYLCASTSRGGPYAFFGQGTRLTVV.

J is TRBJ2-3 and V is TRBV9; TCRdb's assignment of TRBD2 cannot be checked, as there is no DNA. The CDR3 spans 16 residues. Germline V CDR1 and CDR2: SGDLS, YYNGEE. Here the CDR3 reads CASSVALAGLEDTQYF.

V usage is TRBV7-8 and J usage is TRBJ2-1; with no DNA, the TCRdb D assignment of TRBD1 cannot be verified. The length of the CDR3 is 15 residues. In germline, CDR1 is SGHVS, CDR2 FQNEAQ. The chain's CDR3 is CASSLGTVNYNEQFF. Full variable domain (remainder filled in from reference TRBV7-8 and TRBJ2-1): GAGVSQSPRYKVAKRGQDVALRCDPISGHVSLFWYQQALGQGPEFLTYFQNEAQLDKSGLPSDRFFAERPEGSVSTLKIQRTQQEDSAVYLCASSLGTVNYNEQFFGPGTRLTVL.

This chain joins TRBV29-1 and TRBJ2-2; TCRdb's assignment of TRBD2 cannot be checked, as there is no DNA. Germline V gives CDR1 SQVTM, CDR2 ANQGSEA. This CDR3 has 16 amino acids. The CDR3 region is CSATLTSGAYTGELFF.

V usage is TRBV4-3 and J usage is TRBJ2-1; TCRdb's D gene call, TRBD1, goes unchecked for lack of DNA. CDR1 is LGHNA, CDR2 YSLEER, per germline. There are 17 residues in the CDR3. CDR3 residues: CASSPRGGQSSYNEQFF.

The chain links TRBV20-1 to TRBJ2-7. CDR3 length equals 19 residues. Germline CDR1 reads DFQATT; CDR2 reads SNEGSKA (reference sequence). This CDR3 reads CSARDREIDTVRISYEQYF.

The J gene is TRBJ2-1, the V gene TRBV4-3; TCRdb names TRBD1, which stays unverified in the absence of DNA. Germline values: CDR1 LGHNA, CDR2 YSLEER. This CDR3 is built from 14 residues. The CDR3 protein is CASSQDQLTGVGFF.